The rows below give T cell receptor beta chains drawn from one sample of a study of technical replicates of blood from several donors. The assay was immunoSEQ multiplex PCR, and TCRdb's table has in-frame clones only and misses some. The sample lists about 69,000 clones, 88% occurring once. The sample consisted of PBMCs. These receptors were collected from a human donor in good health. Some clones in this sample may be carry-over from other donors' samples. Both conserved end residues are part of each CDR3. A D gene is named only where the DNA matches it firmly. Clone size is shown for a subset of rows, as once, few, many or a class of expanded clone.

v_call	d_call	clone_size	j_call	cdr3_nt	cdr3_aa
TRBV25-1	TRBD1	NA	TRBJ1-5	TGTGCCAGCAGTGAAGAGGGACAGGGCAATCAGCCCCAGCATTTT	CASSEEGQGNQPQHF
TRBV5-6	NA	NA	TRBJ2-3	TGTGCCAGCACCTCGGCAGATACGCAGTATTTT	CASTSADTQYF
TRBV4-3	NA	NA	TRBJ2-3	TGCGCCAGCAGCCAAGATCAAGAAGCCCGGGCAGATACGCAGTATTTT	CASSQDQEARADTQYF
TRBV6-1	NA	NA	TRBJ1-5	TGTGCCAGCAGTGAAGACGGGAGTTACCAGCCCCAGCATTTT	CASSEDGSYQPQHF
TRBV6-1	TRBD1	NA	TRBJ2-5	TGTGCCAGCAGTGCCCGGGACAGAGAGACCCAGTACTTC	CASSARDRETQYF
TRBV7-3	NA	NA	TRBJ2-1	TGTGCCAGCAGCCGGGAGTTAAGCTCCTACAATGAGCAGTTCTTC	CASSRELSSYNEQFF
TRBV19	TRBD1	NA	TRBJ1-4	TGTGCCAGTAGTCGGGGACAGACAACTAATGAAAAACTGTTTTTT	CASSRGQTTNEKLFF
TRBV6-6	NA	NA	TRBJ1-5	TGTGCCAGCAGCAACAGGGAGCAGGGGCGACAGCCCCAGCATTTT	CASSNREQGRQPQHF
TRBV6-6	TRBD2	NA	TRBJ2-3	TGTGCCAGCAGTTACCCCGGGGGGGCCGGCACAGATACGCAGTATTTT	CASSYPGGAGTDTQYF
TRBV5-8	TRBD1	NA	TRBJ2-7	TGTGCCAGCAGCCTTGAAGGGGGCTGGGACGAGCAGTACTTC	CASSLEGGWDEQYF
TRBV1	NA	NA	TRBJ1-6	TGCACCAGCAGCCAGAGGGGGACAACTCCGAATTCACCCCTCCACTTT	CTSSQRGTTPNSPLHF
TRBV13	TRBD2	NA	TRBJ2-7	TGTGCCAGCAGCCCCCGACTAGCGGGGGCCTACGAGCAGTACTTC	CASSPRLAGAYEQYF
TRBV5-1	TRBD1	NA	TRBJ2-2	TGCGCCAGCAGCTCCCAGGGACAGGGGTCCACCGGGGAGCTGTTTTTT	CASSSQGQGSTGELFF
TRBV30	NA	NA	TRBJ1-6	TGTGCCGGTGAAATTGGGGGGAATTCACCCCTCCACTTT	CAGEIGGNSPLHF
TRBV19	TRBD2	many	TRBJ2-1	TGTGCCAGTAGTATGTGGGGGCCTACAGCGGGGGACAATGAGCAGTTCTTC	CASSMWGPTAGDNEQFF
TRBV19	NA	NA	TRBJ1-3	TGTGCCAGTATTCCGCCAGGTTCTGGAAACACCATATATTTT	CASIPPGSGNTIYF
TRBV4-3	TRBD2	few	TRBJ2-3	TGCGCCAGCAGCCGGGGGACTAGCGGGAGTGCAGATACGCAGTATTTT	CASSRGTSGSADTQYF
TRBV11-2	TRBD2	NA	TRBJ2-7	TGTGCCAGCAGCTTAGAAGCGGGGGGGACCTACGAGCAGTACTTC	CASSLEAGGTYEQYF
TRBV19	NA	few	TRBJ1-3	TGTGCCACGACCGGGGGGATTCAAGGTAGCACCATATATTTT	CATTGGIQGSTIYF
TRBV10-1	NA	NA	TRBJ2-7	TGCGCCAGCAGTGAGTATCGGGCAGGGGACTACGAGCAGTACTTC	CASSEYRAGDYEQYF
TRBV7-9	NA	once	TRBJ2-7	TGTGCCAGCAGCGCCGCGTATGGGCAGACCTACGAGCAGTACTTC	CASSAAYGQTYEQYF
TRBV7-8	TRBD1	NA	TRBJ2-5	TGTGCCAGCAGCAAAGAGCGGACAGGGGGCCGAGAGACCCAGTACTTC	CASSKERTGGRETQYF
TRBV7-2	TRBD2	NA	TRBJ2-3	TGTGCCAGCAGCTTCTCGGGAGGGGCTTCAGATACGCAGTATTTT	CASSFSGGASDTQYF
TRBV6-5	NA	NA	TRBJ2-7	TGTGCCAGCAGTTACTCGGGACAAGCACCATACGAGCAGTACTTC	CASSYSGQAPYEQYF
TRBV11-2	TRBD2	NA	TRBJ2-7	TGTGCCAGCAGCCTTAGCGGGATGAGCTCCTACGAGCAGTACTTC	CASSLSGMSSYEQYF
TRBV4-1	TRBD1	NA	TRBJ1-2	TGCGCCAGCAGCCAACGGGGAAGGGTCCAGGGGGCGTTTGGCTACACCTTC	CASSQRGRVQGAFGYTF
TRBV5-1	TRBD2	NA	TRBJ2-1	TGCGCCAGCAGCCCACCGGGACTAGAATTATATGAGCAGTTCTTC	CASSPPGLELYEQFF
TRBV13	NA	NA	TRBJ1-5	TGTGCCAGCAGCTTGGGTGGTCGGGGCAATCAGCCCCAGCATTTT	CASSLGGRGNQPQHF
TRBV9	NA	NA	TRBJ1-1	TGTGCCAGCAGCGTTACAGCGGGGGACACTGAAGCTTTCTTT	CASSVTAGDTEAFF
TRBV30	NA	NA	TRBJ1-5	TGTGCCTGGACTGAGGGGGAAGACGATGGCAATCAGCCCCAGCATTTT	CAWTEGEDDGNQPQHF
TRBV7-8	NA	NA	TRBJ1-6	TGTGCCAGCAGCTTAGCTGTCGGTGTAAGCTCCTATAATTCACCCCTCCACTTT	CASSLAVGVSSYNSPLHF
TRBV13	TRBD1	few	TRBJ1-1	TGTGCCAGCAGCATAGAGGGACAGGGTACGACTGAAGCTTTCTTT	CASSIEGQGTTEAFF
TRBV7-8	TRBD2	NA	TRBJ2-2	TGTGCCAGCAAACGACTAGCGGGAGTGATTACCGGGGAGCTGTTTTTT	CASKRLAGVITGELFF
TRBV2	TRBD1	NA	TRBJ1-5	TGTGCCAGCAGTATACTACAGGGGGCATATCAGCCCCAGCATTTT	CASSILQGAYQPQHF
TRBV9	TRBD2	NA	TRBJ2-3	TGTGCCAGCAGCGTAGGCGGGGGGCTGGTTGGCGATACGCAGTATTTT	CASSVGGGLVGDTQYF
TRBV4-1	NA	NA	TRBJ2-3	TGCGCCAGCAGCCTGACACCCCCCCCAGATACGCAGTATTTT	CASSLTPPPDTQYF
TRBV2	TRBD1	once	TRBJ1-1	TGTGCCAGCAGTGCCCGGGACAGGGGTACTGAAGCTTTCTTT	CASSARDRGTEAFF
TRBV7-2	TRBD2	NA	TRBJ2-7	TGTGCCAGCAGCGTAGACCTAGCAGGACTAGCGGGGAACTACGAGCAGTACTTC	CASSVDLAGLAGNYEQYF
TRBV29-1	NA	NA	TRBJ2-5	TGCAGCGTTGTGAAAGGGGCACAAGAGACCCAGTACTTC	CSVVKGAQETQYF
TRBV5-1	NA	NA	TRBJ1-2	TGCGCCAGCAGCCCTCGCGAGACTAACTATGGCTACACCTTC	CASSPRETNYGYTF
TRBV4-3	TRBD1	NA	TRBJ2-6	TGCGCCAGCAGCGCGACAGGGGAGGCAGGGGCCAACGTCCTGACTTTC	CASSATGEAGANVLTF